These 20 T cell receptor beta chains came from one sample sequenced in a study of shared clonotypes between healthy human individuals. Sequenced by immunoSEQ multiplex PCR; TCRdb stores in-frame clones only, minus some. The sample has fewer than 3 million clones; about nine tenths are singletons. Sequenced: naive CD4+ T cells from PBMCs. The subset: CD45RA+ positively selected. These TCRs come from a man aged 18 to 29 in good health. Some clones in this sample may be carry-over from other donors' samples.

This clone has a handful of counts. This chain links TRBV29-1 with TRBJ2-7, with 7 positions matching TRBD1. CDR1 and CDR2 from the germline V gene are SQVTM and ANQGSEA. Losses at the gene ends were 4 bases for V and 2 bases for J; bases not matched to a gene: 8. There are 14 residues in the CDR3. For the CDR3, the DNA is TGCAGCGTTGTCAGGGGGACATTTCCCTACGAGCAGTACTTC. This codes for CSVVRGTFPYEQYF.

The V call is TRBV19, the J call TRBJ1-1; 7 bases match TRBD1. With V trimmed by 3 bases and J by 0 bases, 10 bases remained unmatched. Per the germline V gene, CDR1 is LNHDA and CDR2 is SQIVND (reference sequence). This CDR3 comprises 17 residues. CDR3 amino acids: CASSMGTARFMNTEAFF. The CDR3 DNA sequence: TGTGCCAGTAGTATGGGGACAGCCCGATTTATGAACACTGAAGCTTTCTTT.

The chain carries TRBV5-4 and TRBJ1-1; 7 bases are shared with TRBD1. Germline CDR1 SGHNT, CDR2 YYREEE (reference sequence). The CDR3 length is 15 residues. V shed 6 bases, J shed 3 bases, and the junction held 11 bases outside the gene matches. The CDR3 region has the DNA TGTGCCAGCACCGCTCCAGGGGGGGCGGACACTGAAGCTTTCTTT. The encoded protein is CASTAPGGADTEAFF.

Turning to this clone: This sample also contains other DNA sequences that code for the same CDR3. The V gene is TRBV28, the J gene TRBJ2-1, with 13 positions matching TRBD2. There are 14 residues in the CDR3. Unmatched junction bases numbered 4, after V lost 6 bases and J lost 8 bases. Germline-derived CDR1 and CDR2 are MDHEN and SYDVKM. The CDR3 here is CASRLAGGRDEQFF. The CDR3 nucleotides read TGTGCCAGCAGACTAGCGGGAGGGAGGGATGAGCAGTTCTTC.

The rearrangement links TRBV5-1 to TRBJ2-1; 8 positions match TRBD2. J lost 1 base, V lost 3 bases, and 6 bases had no gene match. The CDR3 length is 16 residues. Germline V CDR1 and CDR2: SGHRS, YFSETQ. The CDR3 DNA is TGCGCCAGCAGCTCTATGGGACTAGTGTCCTACAATGAGCAGTTCTTC. Residues: CASSSMGLVSYNEQFF.

The chain joins TRBV7-7 to TRBJ2-2; D remains ambiguous. Trimming stripped 2 bases from V and 6 bases from J, with 4 bases between. This CDR3 has 12 amino acids. Looked up from germline, CDR1 is SSHAT and CDR2 is FNYEAQ (reference sequence). CDR3 residues: CASSLPPGELFF. CDR3 sequence (DNA): TGTGCCAGCAGCTTACCCCCCGGGGAGCTGTTTTTT.

This chain connects TRBV5-1 to TRBJ1-1, with 8 bases fitting TRBD1. V lost 2 bases, J lost 2 bases, and 8 bases stayed unmatched. CDR1 and CDR2 (germline): SGHRS, YFSETQ. The CDR3 sequence is 16 residues long. CDR3 coding DNA: TGCGCCAGCAGCTTCTTCGGACAGGGCACCAACACTGAAGCTTTCTTT. Protein product: CASSFFGQGTNTEAFF. The entire variable domain, with the rest obtained from reference TRBV5-1 and TRBJ1-1, is as follows: KAGVTQTPRYLIKTRGQQVTLSCSPISGHRSVSWYQQTPGQGLQFLFEYFSETQRNKGNFPGRFSGRQFSNSRSEMNVSTLELGDSALYLCASSFFGQGTNTEAFFGQGTRLTVV.

This clone was observed a handful of times. V and J are TRBV2 and TRBJ1-1; D not resolved. CDR1 and CDR2 (germline): SNHLY, FYNNEI. Trimming removed 3 bases at V and 6 bases at J, with 14 bases between. This CDR3 spans 14 amino acids. The CDR3 protein is CASSERSPGAEAFF. The CDR3 coding sequence is TGTGCCAGCAGTGAGAGGAGCCCGGGTGCTGAAGCTTTCTTT.

This chain uses TRBV7-3 with TRBJ2-3; 7 nucleotides agree with TRBD2. The germline V gene has CDR1 SGHTA and CDR2 FQGTGA. This CDR3 comprises 15 residues. The ends lost 3 bases at V and 3 bases at J; junction bases unmatched: 6. CDR3 amino acids: CASSLGGSGTDTQYF. The CDR3 nucleotides read TGTGCCAGCAGCTTGGGCGGGAGTGGGACAGATACGCAGTATTTT. Using reference TRBV7-3 and TRBJ2-3 for the parts outside the CDR3, the full variable domain is GAGVSQTPSNKVTEKGKYVELRCDPISGHTALYWYRQSLGQGPEFLIYFQGTGAADDSGLPNDRFFAVRPEGSVSTLKIQRTERGDSAVYLCASSLGGSGTDTQYFGPGTRLTVL.

J is TRBJ2-7 and V is TRBV18; 10 bases align to TRBD2. Germline lookup yields CDR1 KGHSH and CDR2 LQKENI. J lost 5 bases, V lost 3 bases, and 7 bases had no gene match. This CDR3 has 15 residues. CDR3: CASSPSAGGPDEQYF. DNA for the CDR3: TGTGCCAGCTCACCCTCAGCGGGAGGGCCTGACGAGCAGTACTTC. Full variable domain (missing parts from reference TRBV18 and TRBJ2-7): NAGVMQNPRHLVRRRGQEARLRCSPMKGHSHVYWYRQLPEEGLKFMVYLQKENIIDESGMPKERFSAEFPKEGPSILRIQQVVRGDSAAYFCASSPSAGGPDEQYFGPGTRLTVT.

The V and J genes are TRBV27 and TRBJ1-1, with a tentative D call TRBD1 (5 bases). The V gene lost 2 bases and the J gene lost 2 bases, with 12 bases spanning the gap. The CDR3 runs to 15 residues. Germline values: CDR1 MNHEY, CDR2 SMNVEV (reference sequence). The CDR3 region is CASSLQGPRNTEAFF. The CDR3 coding sequence is TGTGCCAGCAGTTTACAGGGCCCCCGAAACACTGAAGCTTTCTTT.

The chain carries TRBV5-1 and TRBJ2-7; 9 bases map to TRBD2. Germline V lookup: CDR1 SGHRS, CDR2 YFSETQ. V shed 4 bases and J 0 bases; nucleotides not matched to a gene: 5. The CDR3 loop spans 15 amino acids. CDR3 sequence: CASSIGTSLSYEQYF. The CDR3 nucleotides are TGCGCCAGCAGCATCGGGACTAGCCTCTCCTACGAGCAGTACTTC.

The chain has TRBV5-1 and TRBJ2-2; D tentatively reads TRBD1 or TRBD2 (5 bases each). This CDR3 is 16 amino acids long. Germline loops: CDR1 SGHRS, CDR2 YFSETQ. The germline V and J ends were trimmed by 5 bases and 5 bases, with 19 bases remaining between them. In DNA form, the CDR3 reads TGCGCCAGCAGACTGGGACGTCCCCTATCGACCGGGGAGCTGTTTTTT. It codes for CASRLGRPLSTGELFF.

The rearrangement joins TRBV6-5 to TRBJ1-1; no definite D call. The CDR3 is 16 residues long. Germline assignment: CDR1 MNHEY and CDR2 SVGAGI. The V gene lost 0 bases and the J gene lost 4 bases, with 15 bases spanning the gap. The CDR3 reads CASSYSSRRASTEAFF. The DNA for the CDR3 is TGTGCCAGCAGTTACTCCTCCCGGAGGGCGAGCACTGAAGCTTTCTTT.

The V gene is TRBV7-9, the J gene TRBJ2-3; D is unresolved. The germline V gene encodes CDR1 SEHNR and CDR2 FQNEAQ (reference sequence). CDR3 length equals 12 residues. Trimming pared 11 bases from V and 2 bases from J, leaving 11 bases between. The CDR3 DNA is TGTGCCCTCACTGGGGTCACAGATACGCAGTATTTT. Encoded protein: CALTGVTDTQYF.

The chain has TRBV9 and TRBJ1-4, with D possibly matching TRBD1 (6 bases). From germline, CDR1 is SGDLS and CDR2 YYNGEE. Trimming stripped 0 bases from V and 5 bases from J, with 11 bases between. The CDR3 is 15 amino acids. In DNA, the CDR3 is TGTGCCAGCAGCGTAGGGACAGCTGAGAATGAAAAACTGTTTTTT. It is translated as CASSVGTAENEKLFF.

The rearrangement uses TRBV2 and TRBJ2-2, with TRBD1 as a possible D gene (6 bases). Germline CDR1 is SNHLY and CDR2 is FYNNEI. The CDR3 contains 15 residues. The germline V and J ends were trimmed by 2 bases and 5 bases, with 12 bases remaining between them. The CDR3 DNA is TGTGCCAGCAGTGAACGTGGCAGGGGAACCGGGGAGCTGTTTTTT. Translated: CASSERGRGTGELFF.

This CDR3 is CASSIRQGYSYEQYF. DNA of the CDR3: TGTGCCAGCAGCATACGACAGGGTTATAGCTACGAGCAGTACTTC. V gene TRBV7-2 combines with J gene TRBJ2-7; TRBD1 matches 7 bases. This CDR3 has 15 amino acids. J lost 3 bases, V lost 5 bases, and 10 bases had no gene match. Per germline, CDR1 SGHTA and CDR2 FQGNSA.

This clone is a singleton in its sample. V usage is TRBV28 and J usage is TRBJ2-7; no clear D. This CDR3 is 15 amino acids long. The germline gives CDR1 MDHEN, CDR2 SYDVKM. V was pared by 6 bases and J by 0 bases, with 15 bases between. CDR3 in DNA: TGTGCCAGCAGCCCCCCGTTGGGCGGCTCCTACGAGCAGTACTTC. It specifies CASSPPLGGSYEQYF.

The chain employs TRBV28 and TRBJ2-7; D gene ambiguous. Trimming removed 2 bases from V and 6 bases from J, with 11 bases in between. The CDR3 spans 13 residues. In germline, CDR1 is MDHEN, CDR2 SYDVKM. The CDR3 coding sequence is TGTGCCAGCAGTTTAATTTGGCAGGTCGAGCAGTACTTC. This sequence encodes CASSLIWQVEQYF.